This entry lists 32 T cell receptor beta chains sequenced from one sample in a study of T cells in localized non-small cell lung cancer. Profiling relied on immunoSEQ multiplex PCR, and the TCRdb table lists in-frame clones only, not all of them. Counted here are fewer than 35,000 clones, roughly nine tenths occurring once; the ten biggest clones make up around 4.3%. Material: peripheral blood, obtained before any cancer treatment. These TCRs come from a man between 40 and 69 years old with stage I lung adenocarcinoma.

This clone was seen a handful of times. This chain connects TRBV25-1 to TRBJ1-6, with a possible D match to TRBD1 (5 bases). The CDR3 totals 16 residues. CDR1 and CDR2 (germline): MGHDK, SYGVNS. The V gene lost 7 bases and the J gene lost 9 bases, with 22 bases spanning the gap. CDR3 DNA sequence: TGTGCCAGCACCGAAGGGGTCGACCCGCAGACTTCACCCCTCCACTTT. This translates into CASTEGVDPQTSPLHF.

The chain joins TRBV7-2 to TRBJ2-6; either TRBD1 or TRBD2 may supply D (5 bases each). V lost 5 bases to trimming and J lost 0 bases, with 17 bases between them. Germline V lookup: CDR1 SGHTA, CDR2 FQGNSA. The CDR3 has 18 residues. The CDR3 coding sequence is TGTGCCAGCAGCATTACCGGGACGGCTTACTCTGGGGCCAACGTCCTGACTTTC. It codes for CASSITGTAYSGANVLTF.

This clone was picked up one time. Here the CDR3 DNA reads TGTGCCAGCAGCGTAGGGCGGACGGTAGGTCAGCCCCAGCATTTT. This encodes CASSVGRTVGQPQHF. The gene calls are TRBV9 and TRBJ1-5; D unresolved. The CDR3 spans 15 residues. The V end lost 0 bases, the J end lost 6 bases, and 13 bases lay between the germline ends. Germline-derived CDR1 and CDR2 are SGDLS and YYNGEE.

The chain has TRBV10-3 and TRBJ2-7; D is ambiguous. Trimming left V 3 bases short and J 5 bases short, with 8 bases between. This CDR3 region has 12 residues. Germline V lookup: CDR1 ENHRY, CDR2 SYGVKD. The chain's CDR3 is CAISDGSDEQYF. CDR3 DNA sequence: TGTGCCATCAGTGATGGCTCTGACGAGCAGTACTTC.

On this clone itself: The same CDR3 arises from other DNA sequences in this sample as well. The chain is built from TRBV10-3 and TRBJ2-1, with D maybe TRBD2 (7 bases). The CDR3 contains 16 residues. Germline V gives CDR1 ENHRY, CDR2 SYGVKD. V was trimmed by 0 bases and J by 8 bases, leaving 17 bases between them. The CDR3 loop reads CAISESGGAVIYEQFF. In DNA, the CDR3 is TGTGCCATCAGTGAGTCGGGGGGGGCCGTCATCTATGAGCAGTTCTTC.

The genes are TRBV25-1 and TRBJ2-2; D might be TRBD1 (6 bases). Trimming took 6 bases from V and 5 from J, leaving 13 bases between them. Germline V CDR1 and CDR2: MGHDK, SYGVNS. The CDR3 totals 14 residues. For the CDR3, the DNA is TGTGCCAGCAGAACCGGGACACCGACCGGGGAGCTGTTTTTT. Translation gives CASRTGTPTGELFF.

As DNA, the CDR3 is TGTGCCAGCAGCTCGGAGGCGGGGGTTAATCAGCCCCAGCATTTT. It encodes CASSSEAGVNQPQHF. The chain joins TRBV7-8 to TRBJ1-5; perhaps TRBD1 as D (5 bases). This CDR3 spans 15 amino acids. The V and J ends lost 4 bases and 4 bases respectively, with 14 bases between them. Looked up from germline, CDR1 is SGHVS and CDR2 is FQNEAQ.

The chain employs TRBV11-2 and TRBJ1-4; 7 nucleotides agree with TRBD1. The ends lost 3 bases at V and 5 bases at J; junction bases unmatched: 6. CDR1 and CDR2 (germline): SGHAT, FQNNGV. The CDR3 runs 15 residues. The CDR3 region has the DNA TGTGCCAGCAGCTTGGGGGACAGCGGGAATGAAAAACTGTTTTTT. This sequence encodes CASSLGDSGNEKLFF.

The J gene is TRBJ2-5, the V gene TRBV11-2; tentative D call: TRBD1 (6 bases). The DNA end is more similar to TRBJ2-7, so the J call may be wrong. Germline values: CDR1 SGHAT, CDR2 FQNNGV. This CDR3 comprises 15 residues. DNA of the CDR3: TGTGCCAGCAGCAAGGCCGGGACAAAAACCTACGAGCAGTACTTC. This encodes CASSKAGTKTYEQYF.

CDR3 DNA: TGTGCCAGCAGTTACTCAAGGACAGCTTATGAAAAACTGTTTTTT. Translated, it gives CASSYSRTAYEKLFF. The chain recombines TRBV6-5 with TRBJ1-4; D possibly corresponds to TRBD1 (6 bases). CDR1 is MNHEY and CDR2 is SVGAGI in the germline V gene. This CDR3 is built from 15 residues. V shed 0 bases and J shed 6 bases, with 11 bases lying between them.

This chain joins TRBV6-1 and TRBJ1-3; 7 positions match TRBD1. The CDR3 loop spans 14 amino acids. The trim removed 6 bases at V and 0 bases at J, leaving 2 bases unmatched. Germline V lookup: CDR1 MNHNS, CDR2 SASEGT. In DNA, the CDR3 is TGTGCCAGCAGGAGGGACAGCTCTGGAAACACCATATATTTT. Its protein product is CASRRDSSGNTIYF.

The rearrangement links TRBV19 to TRBJ1-3; unclear D gene. The germline V gene has CDR1 LNHDA and CDR2 SQIVND (reference sequence). V was pared by 6 bases and J by 0 bases, with 15 bases between. The CDR3 covers 16 residues. The CDR3 nucleotides read TGTGCCAGTAGGAAGCCTGGGAGCCCCTCTGGAAACACCATATATTTT. It specifies CASRKPGSPSGNTIYF.

The V and J genes are TRBV7-9 and TRBJ2-7; D might be TRBD2 (5 bases). The CDR3 is 14 residues long. Between the trimmed V and J ends, which lost 5 bases and 3 bases, there was a span of 14 bases. CDR1 is SEHNR and CDR2 is FQNEAQ in the germline V gene (reference sequence). CDR3 amino acids: CASSPAAVGYEQYF. CDR3 DNA: TGTGCCAGCAGCCCAGCGGCAGTAGGCTACGAGCAGTACTTC.

CDR3 region: CASALGGGLDEQFF. For the CDR3, the DNA is TGCGCCAGCGCCTTGGGAGGGGGTCTGGATGAGCAGTTCTTC. This chain joins TRBV5-1 and TRBJ2-1; maybe TRBD2 (7 bases). Between the trimmed V and J ends, which lost 7 bases and 8 bases, there was a span of 19 bases. Germline V gene sequence: CDR1 SGHRS, CDR2 YFSETQ. The CDR3 runs to 14 residues.

The rearrangement joins TRBV19 to TRBJ1-3; 8 positions match TRBD1. The CDR3 loop spans 17 amino acids. V gave up 5 bases and J gave up 0 bases; unmatched junction bases: 9. Germline lookup yields CDR1 LNHDA and CDR2 SQIVND (reference sequence). In DNA, the CDR3 is TGTGCCAGTAGTCCCCCCGGGACAGGCGTCTCTGGAAACACCATATATTTT. This encodes CASSPPGTGVSGNTIYF.

V gene TRBV9 combines with J gene TRBJ1-5; D ambiguous. The CDR3 consists of 14 residues. V was cut by 3 bases and J by 4 bases, with 11 bases left in between. The germline gives CDR1 SGDLS, CDR2 YYNGEE. The CDR3 DNA reads as TGTGCCAGCAGCGCCGGGGATCCTAATCAGCCCCAGCATTTT. This gives the protein CASSAGDPNQPQHF.

This clone was seen once. The V gene is TRBV20-1, the J gene TRBJ2-7; D remains unclear. Germline lookup yields CDR1 DFQATT and CDR2 SNEGSKA (reference sequence). V was pared by 7 bases and J by 1 base, with 5 bases between. CDR3 size: 10 residues. The CDR3 region has the DNA TGCAGTGTTGGGTCCTACGAGCAGTACTTC. Translating it yields CSVGSYEQYF.

V and J are TRBV19 and TRBJ1-5; D is unresolved. Germline CDR1 and CDR2: LNHDA and SQIVND (reference sequence). The CDR3 has 14 amino acids. V was shortened by 2 bases and J by 0 bases, with 5 bases between the two germline ends. CDR3 region: CASSIQYSNQPQHF. The CDR3 DNA follows: TGTGCCAGTAGTATACAGTATAGCAATCAGCCCCAGCATTTT.

V gene TRBV5-1 combines with J gene TRBJ1-2, with no clear D. CDR1 is SGHRS and CDR2 is YFSETQ in the germline V gene. V shed 0 bases and J shed 4 bases, with 7 bases lying between them. CDR3 length: 13 amino acids. Here the CDR3 reads CASSLADGYGYTF. The CDR3 coding sequence is TGCGCCAGCAGCTTGGCCGACGGCTATGGCTACACCTTC. The entire variable domain, with the rest obtained from reference TRBV5-1 and TRBJ1-2, is as follows: KAGVTQTPRYLIKTRGQQVTLSCSPISGHRSVSWYQQTPGQGLQFLFEYFSETQRNKGNFPGRFSGRQFSNSRSEMNVSTLELGDSALYLCASSLADGYGYTFGSGTRLTVV.

The genes are TRBV18 and TRBJ2-2; D is ambiguous. This CDR3 is built from 15 residues. With 3 bases removed from V and 8 bases from J, the gap between germline ends came to 16 bases. Germline V gives CDR1 KGHSH, CDR2 LQKENI. In DNA form, the CDR3 reads TGTGCCAGCTCACCCCTAAGATCAAGGGAAGGGGAGCTGTTTTTT. The encoded protein is CASSPLRSREGELFF.

The V call is TRBV6-6, the J call TRBJ1-6, with D possibly TRBD1 on 5 matching bases. The CDR3 consists of 13 residues. Germline V gene lookup returns CDR1 MNHNY and CDR2 SVGAGI (reference sequence). V lost 6 bases and J 8 bases, leaving 11 bases between the germline ends. The CDR3 DNA is TGTGCCAGCAGCCGGGACGGGGATTCACCCCTCCACTTT. Translating it yields CASSRDGDSPLHF.

V is TRBV29-1 and J is TRBJ1-1; 7 bases fit TRBD1. V dropped 6 bases and J dropped 4; count of bases not matched to a gene: 11. The CDR3 is 14 residues long. Germline V gene data show CDR1 as SQVTM and CDR2 as ANQGSEA. The CDR3 here is CSVEGAWMSTEAFF. Written as DNA, the CDR3 is TGCAGCGTAGAGGGGGCTTGGATGAGCACTGAAGCTTTCTTT. Filled out from reference TRBV29-1 and TRBJ1-1, the complete variable domain reads SAVISQKPSRDICQRGTSLTIQCQVDSQVTMMFWYRQQPGQSLTLIATANQGSEATYESGFVIDKFPISRPNLTFSTLTVSNMSPEDSSIYLCSVEGAWMSTEAFFGQGTRLTVV.

The genes are TRBV7-8 and TRBJ2-7; 15 bases align to TRBD2. The CDR3 loop spans 16 amino acids. V trimming: 5 bases; J trimming: 2 bases; junction bases outside the gene matches: 4. Germline V gene lookup returns CDR1 SGHVS and CDR2 FQNEAQ. DNA of the CDR3: TGTGCCAGCAGCGGGACTAGCGGGGGGCCACCCTACGAGCAGTACTTC. This codes for CASSGTSGGPPYEQYF. Together with reference TRBV7-8 and TRBJ2-7, the CDR3 gives the full variable domain: GAGVSQSPRYKVAKRGQDVALRCDPISGHVSLFWYQQALGQGPEFLTYFQNEAQLDKSGLPSDRFFAERPEGSVSTLKIQRTQQEDSAVYLCASSGTSGGPPYEQYFGPGTRLTVT.

The chain employs TRBV25-1 and TRBJ1-3; D unclear. The V gene lost 8 bases and the J gene lost 10 bases, with 12 bases spanning the gap. The CDR3 is 11 amino acids. Germline assignment: CDR1 MGHDK and CDR2 SYGVNS. The CDR3 spells CASGPLGTIYF. The CDR3 DNA follows: TGTGCCAGCGGTCCCCTAGGGACCATATATTTT.

This sequence joins TRBV2 and TRBJ1-1; 9 nucleotides align to TRBD1. The CDR3 is made up of 15 amino acids. The germline V gene encodes CDR1 SNHLY and CDR2 FYNNEI. The V gene end was trimmed by 6 bases and the J gene end by 1 base; junction bases not matched to a gene: 6. CDR3 sequence reads: CASRIGDRENTEAFF. DNA for the CDR3: TGTGCCAGCAGGATAGGGGACAGGGAGAACACTGAAGCTTTCTTT.

This clone was seen only once. The genes are TRBV2 and TRBJ1-4, with D possibly being TRBD1 (5 bases). Germline V gene lookup returns CDR1 SNHLY and CDR2 FYNNEI. Trimming took off 8 bases at V and 4 bases at J, with 14 bases between the two ends. CDR3 size: 14 residues. The CDR3 protein is CASRGEGSNEKLFF. The CDR3 DNA reads TGTGCCAGCCGGGGGGAGGGGAGTAATGAAAAACTGTTTTTT.

CDR3 protein: CASSGRMGLHQNRETQYF. CDR3 sequence (DNA): TGTGCCAGCAGTGGGCGAATGGGACTTCACCAAAACCGAGAGACCCAGTACTTC. This rearrangement joins TRBV2 to TRBJ2-5; possible D gene TRBD2, 6 bases. Trimming shortened V by 4 bases and J by 4 bases, and 25 bases separated the two germline ends. This CDR3 is built from 18 residues. In germline, CDR1 is SNHLY, CDR2 FYNNEI.

The sample holds one count of this clone. The chain links TRBV4-1 to TRBJ2-2, with 8 bases matching TRBD1. J lost 6 bases, V lost 7 bases, and 7 bases had no gene match. Per the germline V gene, CDR1 is MGHRA and CDR2 is YSYEKL. The CDR3 is 14 amino acids. The CDR3 sequence is CASNKQGVAGELFF. The DNA for the CDR3 is TGCGCCAGCAATAAACAGGGGGTGGCCGGGGAGCTGTTTTTT.

Details on this clone: Other DNA sequences within the sample encode an identical CDR3. V and J are TRBV6-6 and TRBJ2-2; 7 nucleotides match TRBD1. CDR3 length equals 14 residues. Germline lookup yields CDR1 MNHNY and CDR2 SVGAGI (reference sequence). Unmatched junction bases numbered 9, after V lost 9 bases and J lost 5 bases. Here the CDR3 DNA reads TGTGCCAGGATATCAGGGGGTGGGACCGGGGAGCTGTTTTTT. Translation: CARISGGGTGELFF.

The chain carries TRBV19 and TRBJ1-6; D not resolved. The CDR3 is 14 amino acids. Germline lookup yields CDR1 LNHDA and CDR2 SQIVND (reference sequence). The V gene lost 3 bases and the J gene lost 7 bases, with 10 bases spanning the gap. CDR3 protein: CASSIVPGNSPLHF. The CDR3 DNA follows: TGTGCCAGTAGTATCGTCCCGGGAAATTCACCCCTCCACTTT.

The gene calls are TRBV11-3 and TRBJ2-5; 9 bases agree with TRBD1. The length of the CDR3 is 14 residues. CDR1 and CDR2 (germline): SGHNT, YENEEA. J lost 2 bases, V lost 5 bases, and 3 bases had no gene match. CDR3 sequence reads: CASSPGTGQETQYF. CDR3 DNA: TGTGCCAGCAGCCCCGGGACAGGGCAAGAGACCCAGTACTTC. Supplemented by reference TRBV11-3 and TRBJ2-5, the full variable domain reads EAGVVQSPRYKIIEKKQPVAFWCNPISGHNTLYWYLQNLGQGPELLIRYENEEAVDDSQLPKDRFSAERLKGVDSTLKIQPAELGDSAVYLCASSPGTGQETQYFGPGTRLLVL.

V usage is TRBV5-1 and J usage is TRBJ2-4, with D possibly TRBD2 on 5 matching bases. CDR3 length equals 14 residues. Trimming took 0 bases from V and 8 from J, leaving 12 bases between them. CDR1 is SGHRS, CDR2 YFSETQ, per germline. The CDR3 sequence: CASSLAGFKDIQYF. In nucleotides, the CDR3 is TGCGCCAGCAGCTTGGCGGGGTTTAAGGACATTCAGTACTTC.